What follows are 22 T cell receptor beta chains derived from one specimen sequenced in a study of cytomegalovirus exposure and HLA in healthy donors. The PCR used 60 Vbeta and 13 Jbeta primers. The method was immunoSEQ multiplex PCR; TCRdb's version includes in-frame clones alone and lacks a portion of them. The repertoire holds nearly 110,000 clones, with about 80% as singletons. The sequenced material came from PBMCs. The receptors here all came from a man aged 25-45 years in good health and CMV-seropositive.

The V gene is TRBV9, the J gene TRBJ1-1; D not resolved. Per the germline V gene, CDR1 is SGDLS and CDR2 is YYNGEE. The CDR3 runs to 14 residues. Deletions cut 0 bases from V and 6 bases from J, with 12 bases between. The CDR3 nucleotides read TGTGCCAGCAGCGTAGGAGGAGGAGGCGCTGAAGCTTTCTTT. Translated, it gives CASSVGGGGAEAFF. Combining the CDR3 with reference TRBV9 and TRBJ1-1 gives the whole variable domain DSGVTQTPKHLITATGQRVTLRCSPRSGDLSVYWYQQSLDQGLQFLIQYYNGEERAKGNILERFSAQQFPDLHSELNLSSLELGDSALYFCASSVGGGGAEAFFGQGTRLTVV.

The chain is built from TRBV11-2 and TRBJ2-3, with 14 bases identical to TRBD2. Germline V gene lookup returns CDR1 SGHAT and CDR2 FQNNGV. This CDR3 contains 18 residues. V lost 3 bases, J lost 6 bases, and 11 bases stayed unmatched. The CDR3 DNA reads TGTGCCAGCAGCTTCAGACCCGGACTAGCGGGGGGTTCGGATACGCAGTATTTT. It is translated as CASSFRPGLAGGSDTQYF.

The chain uses TRBV4-1 and TRBJ1-3; D might be TRBD1 (6 bases). Deletions cut 0 bases from V and 3 bases from J, with 12 bases between. CDR1 and CDR2 from the germline V gene are MGHRA and YSYEKL. The CDR3 consists of 16 residues. This CDR3 is CASSQDPAGVGNTIYF. In nucleotides, the CDR3 is TGCGCCAGCAGCCAAGATCCGGCAGGGGTTGGAAACACCATATATTTT.

The V call is TRBV27, the J call TRBJ1-6; the D gene is possibly TRBD1 (6 bases). The germline V and J ends were trimmed by 3 bases and 5 bases, with 11 bases remaining between them. CDR1 is MNHEY, CDR2 SMNVEV, per germline (reference sequence). This CDR3 has 15 residues. CDR3 nucleotide sequence: TGTGCCAGCAGTTTGGGCAGGGGAAATAATTCACCCCTCCACTTT. Protein: CASSLGRGNNSPLHF.

V usage is TRBV4-3 and J usage is TRBJ2-7; 15 nucleotides line up with TRBD2. Germline V lookup: CDR1 LGHNA, CDR2 YSLEER. This CDR3 spans 17 amino acids. J was trimmed by 1 base and V by 2 bases; bases with no gene match: 3. The DNA for the CDR3 is TGCGCCAGCAGCCAACCGGGACTAGCGGGGGGTTCCTACGAGCAGTACTTC. Translating gives CASSQPGLAGGSYEQYF.

This chain connects TRBV10-3 to TRBJ1-1; D is possibly TRBD1 (6 bases). V gave up 4 bases and J gave up 5 bases, with 14 bases separating them. The length of the CDR3 is 14 residues. CDR1 is ENHRY and CDR2 is SYGVKD in the germline V gene. CDR3 sequence (DNA): TGTGCCATCAGTGCGTCAGGGGAAAGGACTGAAGCTTTCTTT. The encoded protein is CAISASGERTEAFF.

This sequence joins TRBV19 and TRBJ1-6, with a tentative D call TRBD1 (5 bases). V was clipped by 3 bases and J by 9 bases, with 9 bases between them. Germline CDR1 LNHDA, CDR2 SQIVND (reference sequence). The CDR3 is 13 residues long. The CDR3 reads CASSMVGGSPLHF. The CDR3 nucleotides are TGTGCCAGTAGTATGGTCGGGGGTTCACCCCTCCACTTT.

The chain recombines TRBV13 with TRBJ1-5, with TRBD1 matching 8 bases. The CDR3 has 15 amino acids. The germline gives CDR1 PRHDT, CDR2 FYEKMQ (reference sequence). The V segment lost 5 bases and the J segment 0 bases; nucleotides outside the gene matches: 3. The CDR3 bases are TGTGCCAGCAGCCAGGGGGCGGATAGCAATCAGCCCCAGCATTTT. Its protein product is CASSQGADSNQPQHF.

The chain employs TRBV19 and TRBJ1-2; maybe TRBD1 (6 bases). The CDR3 is 14 amino acids. V was pared by 10 bases and J by 9 bases, with 24 bases between. Germline V lookup: CDR1 LNHDA, CDR2 SQIVND (reference sequence). CDR3 region: CATQRGGAFLSYTF. DNA for the CDR3: TGTGCCACCCAGCGGGGGGGCGCTTTCTTGAGCTACACCTTC. Together with reference TRBV19 and TRBJ1-2, the CDR3 gives the full variable domain: DGGITQSPKYLFRKEGQNVTLSCEQNLNHDAMYWYRQDPGQGLRLIYYSQIVNDFQKGDIAEGYSVSREKKESFPLTVTSAQKNPTAFYLCATQRGGAFLSYTFGSGTRLTVV.

This chain connects TRBV11-3 to TRBJ2-3, with 10 positions matching TRBD2. The CDR3 runs to 17 residues. Losses at the gene ends were 5 bases for V and 0 bases for J; bases not matched to a gene: 8. Germline V CDR1 and CDR2: SGHNT, YENEEA. The CDR3 sequence: CASSGLAGALSTDTQYF. CDR3 coding DNA: TGTGCCAGCAGCGGGCTAGCGGGGGCCCTTAGCACAGATACGCAGTATTTT.

The chain employs TRBV18 and TRBJ1-1; tentative D call: TRBD1 (5 bases). CDR1 and CDR2 from the germline V gene are KGHSH and LQKENI. This CDR3 has 15 amino acids. V lost 4 bases and J 3 bases, leaving 15 bases between the germline ends. The CDR3 loop is CASSLEQVYHTEAFF. The CDR3 coding sequence is TGTGCCAGCTCACTCGAACAGGTCTATCACACTGAAGCTTTCTTT.

This clone was counted a single time. The J gene is TRBJ2-5, the V gene TRBV5-4, with TRBD1 as a possible D gene (6 bases). Germline loops: CDR1 SGHNT, CDR2 YYREEE (reference sequence). Trimming stripped 4 bases from V and 1 base from J, with 11 bases between. CDR3 length equals 14 residues. The CDR3 nucleotides read TGTGCCAGCAGCGGCGGACAGCGCCAAGAGACCCAGTACTTC. Translation: CASSGGQRQETQYF.

V gene TRBV27 combines with J gene TRBJ2-7; D is possibly TRBD1 (6 bases). Looked up from germline, CDR1 is MNHEY and CDR2 is SMNVEV (reference sequence). The CDR3 covers 15 residues. The germline V and J ends were trimmed by 4 bases and 1 base, with 14 bases remaining between them. As DNA, the CDR3 is TGTGCCAGCAGTTCTCCGGGACATGGGTCCTACGAGCAGTACTTC. It yields the protein CASSSPGHGSYEQYF.

The chain employs TRBV5-1 and TRBJ2-5; weak D call: TRBD2 (6 bases). CDR1 and CDR2 from the germline V gene are SGHRS and YFSETQ. The CDR3 runs 14 residues. With 4 bases removed from V and 1 base from J, the gap between germline ends came to 11 bases. CDR3 in amino acids: CASSPQGGQETQYF. DNA for the CDR3: TGCGCCAGCAGCCCGCAGGGAGGCCAAGAGACCCAGTACTTC.

The rearrangement joins TRBV13 to TRBJ1-2; D gene uncertain. Trimming stripped 0 bases from V and 4 bases from J, with 12 bases between. CDR1 is PRHDT and CDR2 is FYEKMQ in the germline V gene (reference sequence). The CDR3 spans 15 residues. The CDR3 sequence: CASSLGPTEGYGYTF. Here the CDR3 DNA reads TGTGCCAGCAGCTTAGGCCCCACAGAAGGCTATGGCTACACCTTC.

The chain links TRBV15 to TRBJ2-3, with 8 bases matching TRBD1. Germline V lookup: CDR1 LNHNV, CDR2 YYDKDF (reference sequence). With 4 bases clipped from V and 2 bases from J, the junction kept 8 bases outside the gene matches. The CDR3 contains 16 residues. For the CDR3, the DNA is TGTGCCACCAGCATAAACCAGGGGGCAACCACAGATACGCAGTATTTT. The encoded protein is CATSINQGATTDTQYF.

The table lists this clone with a few counts. The chain combines TRBV18 with TRBJ1-5, with a tentative D call TRBD1 (6 bases). Germline CDR1 reads KGHSH; CDR2 reads LQKENI. The CDR3 contains 15 residues. Trimming stripped 3 bases from V and 3 bases from J, with 12 bases between. CDR3 DNA: TGTGCCAGCTCACCGGGACATCAAATCAATCAGCCCCAGCATTTT. This encodes CASSPGHQINQPQHF.

The chain combines TRBV6-5 with TRBJ1-5; 10 bases fit TRBD1. With V trimmed by 6 bases and J by 5 bases, 7 bases remained unmatched. The CDR3 sequence is 15 residues long. Germline assignment: CDR1 MNHEY and CDR2 SVGAGI. The CDR3 loop reads CASRRQGAQDQPQHF. For the CDR3, the DNA is TGTGCCAGCAGGAGACAGGGGGCGCAGGATCAGCCCCAGCATTTT.

This clone was found once. The chain has TRBV10-3 and TRBJ1-1, with 7 positions matching TRBD1. This CDR3 is built from 14 residues. V shed 4 bases and J 2 bases; nucleotides not matched to a gene: 4. CDR1 ENHRY and CDR2 SYGVKD come from the germline V gene. CDR3 bases: TGTGCCATCAGTGGACAGGGCCCCAACACTGAAGCTTTCTTT. This encodes CAISGQGPNTEAFF.

DNA for the CDR3: TGTGCCAGCAGTTTAAGACAGGGGGCCCCTATTAACACAGATACGCAGTATTTT. This sequence encodes CASSLRQGAPINTDTQYF. This chain connects TRBV27 to TRBJ2-3; 10 nucleotides line up with TRBD1. This CDR3 spans 18 amino acids. Germline assignment: CDR1 MNHEY and CDR2 SMNVEV (reference sequence). The V gene end was trimmed by 2 bases and the J gene end by 2 bases; junction bases not matched to a gene: 10.

The chain carries TRBV7-8 and TRBJ2-3, with D perhaps TRBD1 (5 bases). V lost 4 bases and J 2 bases, leaving 13 bases between the germline ends. The CDR3 loop spans 15 amino acids. Germline V gene sequence: CDR1 SGHVS, CDR2 FQNEAQ. CDR3 DNA: TGTGCCAGCAGCTCACAGGAAAGATTCACAGATACGCAGTATTTT. Its translation is CASSSQERFTDTQYF.

This clone has just one count. The rearrangement links TRBV5-1 to TRBJ2-2; TRBD2 matches at 12 bases. Germline CDR1 reads SGHRS; CDR2 reads YFSETQ. V was clipped by 5 bases and J by 5 bases; unmatched bases: 4. The CDR3 has 15 amino acids. The CDR3 coding sequence is TGCGCCAGCAGGATGACTAGCGGGGGAACCGGGGAGCTGTTTTTT. Translated: CASRMTSGGTGELFF.